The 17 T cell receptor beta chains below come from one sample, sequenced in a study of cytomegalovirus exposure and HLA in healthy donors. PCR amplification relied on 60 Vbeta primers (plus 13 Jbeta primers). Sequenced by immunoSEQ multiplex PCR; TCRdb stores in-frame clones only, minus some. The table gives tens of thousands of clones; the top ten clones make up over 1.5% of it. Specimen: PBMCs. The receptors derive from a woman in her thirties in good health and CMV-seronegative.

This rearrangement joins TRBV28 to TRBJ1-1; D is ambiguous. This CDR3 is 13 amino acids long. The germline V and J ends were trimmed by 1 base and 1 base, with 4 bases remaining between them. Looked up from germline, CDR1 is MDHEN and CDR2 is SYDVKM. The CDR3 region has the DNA TGTGCCAGCAGTTTATACGGGAACACTGAAGCTTTCTTT. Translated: CASSLYGNTEAFF.

Here the CDR3 reads CASSLSSSGPYEQYF. The DNA of the CDR3 is TGTGCCAGCAGTTTATCGTCTAGCGGGCCCTACGAGCAGTACTTC. J is TRBJ2-7 and V is TRBV27, with TRBD2 matching over 8 bases. Germline trimming cut 0 bases from V and 2 bases from J; bases unmatched to any gene: 3. CDR3 length: 15 residues. CDR1 and CDR2 from the germline V gene are MNHEY and SMNVEV (reference sequence).

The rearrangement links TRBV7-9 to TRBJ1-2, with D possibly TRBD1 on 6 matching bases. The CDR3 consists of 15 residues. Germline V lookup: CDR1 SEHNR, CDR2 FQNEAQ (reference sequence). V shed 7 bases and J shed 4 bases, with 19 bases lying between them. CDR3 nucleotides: TGTGCCAGCACCCCCCCGACAGGAGTTACCTATGGCTACACCTTC. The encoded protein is CASTPPTGVTYGYTF.

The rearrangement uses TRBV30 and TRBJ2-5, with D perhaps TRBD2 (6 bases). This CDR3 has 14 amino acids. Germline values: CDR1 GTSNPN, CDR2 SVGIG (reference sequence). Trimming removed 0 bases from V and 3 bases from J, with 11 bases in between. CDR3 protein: CAWSVGSSEETQYF. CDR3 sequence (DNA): TGTGCCTGGAGTGTAGGCTCTAGCGAAGAGACCCAGTACTTC.

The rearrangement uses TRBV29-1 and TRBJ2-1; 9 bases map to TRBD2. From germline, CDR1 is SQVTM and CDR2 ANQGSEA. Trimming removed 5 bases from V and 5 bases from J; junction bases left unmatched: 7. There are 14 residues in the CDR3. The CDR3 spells CSVLLAGQDNEQFF. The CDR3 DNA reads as TGCAGCGTTCTGCTAGCGGGACAAGACAATGAGCAGTTCTTC.

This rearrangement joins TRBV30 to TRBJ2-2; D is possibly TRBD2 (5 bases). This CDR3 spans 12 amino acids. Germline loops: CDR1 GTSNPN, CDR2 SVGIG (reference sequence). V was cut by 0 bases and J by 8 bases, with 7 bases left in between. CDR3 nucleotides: TGTGCCTGGAGTGTCGGACTTGGGGAGCTGTTTTTT. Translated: CAWSVGLGELFF.

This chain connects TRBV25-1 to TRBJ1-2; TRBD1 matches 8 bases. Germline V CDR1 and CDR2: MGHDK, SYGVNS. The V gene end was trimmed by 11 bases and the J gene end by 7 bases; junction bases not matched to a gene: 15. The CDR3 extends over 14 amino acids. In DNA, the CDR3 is TGTGCCCTCACGGGCAGGGGGCGATGGGGTGGCTACACCTTC. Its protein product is CALTGRGRWGGYTF.

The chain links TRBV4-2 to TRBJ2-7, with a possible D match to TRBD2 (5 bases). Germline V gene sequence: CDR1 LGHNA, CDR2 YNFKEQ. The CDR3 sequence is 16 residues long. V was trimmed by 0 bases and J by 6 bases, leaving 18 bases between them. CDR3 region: CASSQDLGPPGSEQYF. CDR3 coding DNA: TGTGCCAGCAGCCAAGATCTAGGCCCCCCGGGGTCCGAGCAGTACTTC.

The CDR3 region is CASRLMLAEYNEQFF. For the CDR3, the DNA is TGCGCCAGCAGGTTGATGCTAGCGGAGTACAATGAGCAGTTCTTC. The chain couples TRBV5-1 to TRBJ2-1; 7 bases are shared with TRBD2. Per germline, CDR1 SGHRS and CDR2 YFSETQ. The CDR3 is made up of 15 amino acids. The V gene end was trimmed by 5 bases and the J gene end by 4 bases; junction bases not matched to a gene: 9.

Here the CDR3 reads CSARVERRNTEAFF. DNA of the CDR3: TGCAGCGCTAGAGTGGAAAGGCGGAACACTGAAGCTTTCTTT. The chain employs TRBV29-1 and TRBJ1-1; no definite D call. Germline CDR1 is SQVTM and CDR2 is ANQGSEA. The CDR3 loop spans 14 amino acids. V lost 7 bases to trimming and J lost 1 base, with 16 bases between them. The full variable domain, with the rest looked up from reference TRBV29-1 and TRBJ1-1, is SAVISQKPSRDICQRGTSLTIQCQVDSQVTMMFWYRQQPGQSLTLIATANQGSEATYESGFVIDKFPISRPNLTFSTLTVSNMSPEDSSIYLCSARVERRNTEAFFGQGTRLTVV.

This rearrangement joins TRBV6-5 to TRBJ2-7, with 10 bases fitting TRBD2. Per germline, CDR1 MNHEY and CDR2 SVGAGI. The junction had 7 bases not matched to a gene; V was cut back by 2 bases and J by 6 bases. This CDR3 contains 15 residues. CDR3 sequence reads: CASSYGLAGAGEQYF. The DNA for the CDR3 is TGTGCCAGCAGTTACGGGCTAGCGGGAGCGGGCGAGCAGTACTTC.

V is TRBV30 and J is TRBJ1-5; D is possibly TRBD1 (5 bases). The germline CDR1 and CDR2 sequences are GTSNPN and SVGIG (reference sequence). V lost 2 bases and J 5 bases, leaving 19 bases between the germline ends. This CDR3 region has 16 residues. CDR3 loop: CAWSRRAAGVHQPQHF. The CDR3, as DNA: TGTGCCTGGAGTCGCCGGGCGGCGGGGGTTCATCAGCCCCAGCATTTT.

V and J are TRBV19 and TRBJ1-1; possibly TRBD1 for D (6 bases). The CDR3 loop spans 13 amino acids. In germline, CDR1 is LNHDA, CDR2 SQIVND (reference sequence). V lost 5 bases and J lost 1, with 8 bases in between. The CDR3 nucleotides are TGTGCCAGTAGTCAGGGGCCGAACACTGAAGCTTTCTTT. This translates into CASSQGPNTEAFF.

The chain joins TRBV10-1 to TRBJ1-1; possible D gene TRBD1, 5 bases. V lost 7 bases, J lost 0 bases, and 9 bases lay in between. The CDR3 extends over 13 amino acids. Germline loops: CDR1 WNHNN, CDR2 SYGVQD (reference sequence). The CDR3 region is CASTGDLNTEAFF. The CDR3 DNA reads TGCGCCAGCACCGGGGACTTGAACACTGAAGCTTTCTTT.

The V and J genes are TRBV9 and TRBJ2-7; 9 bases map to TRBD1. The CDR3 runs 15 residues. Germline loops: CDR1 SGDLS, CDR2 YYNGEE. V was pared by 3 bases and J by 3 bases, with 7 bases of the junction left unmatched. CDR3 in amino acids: CASSEGTGTYYEQYF. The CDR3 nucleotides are TGTGCCAGCAGCGAGGGGACAGGGACTTACTACGAGCAGTACTTC.

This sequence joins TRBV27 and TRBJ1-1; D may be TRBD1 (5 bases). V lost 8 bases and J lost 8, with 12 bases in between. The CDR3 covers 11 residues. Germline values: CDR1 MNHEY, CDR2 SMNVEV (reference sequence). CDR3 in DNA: TGTGCCAGCTTGTGGGGGGTAGAAGCTTTCTTT. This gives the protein CASLWGVEAFF.

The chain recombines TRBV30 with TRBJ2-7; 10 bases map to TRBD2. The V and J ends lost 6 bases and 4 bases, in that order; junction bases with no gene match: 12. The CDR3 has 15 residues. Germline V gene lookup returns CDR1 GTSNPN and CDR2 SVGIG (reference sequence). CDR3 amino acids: CACRPWLAGEYEQYF. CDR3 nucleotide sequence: TGTGCCTGCCGCCCCTGGCTAGCGGGAGAATACGAGCAGTACTTC.